This T cell receptor (beta chain) is drawn from a study of CXCR3-negative and CXCR3-positive naive CD8 T cells. As for the study in general: With about 1.5 +/- 0.3 million reads per library, the TRB reads numbered around 140 million in total. Findings and limits, study-wide: CXCR3-negative naive cells had less hydrophobic TRB CDR3s than did CXCR3-positive naive cells. Naive CXCR3-negative cells resembled naive CXCR3-positive cells in TRBV-TRBJ usage; memory cells differed.

Libraries of TRB cDNA were made by 5' RACE and carried UMIs. From its re-call of the 5' RACE reads, TCRdb lists each CDR3 protein once, without DNA. Listed are some 130,000 distinct CDR3 sequences; 0.29% falls within the top ten. Points on this clonotype: Its specificity is unknown.

Germline-derived CDR1 and CDR2 are LGHNA and YNFKEQ. CDR3 length: 18 amino acids. Material: naive CXCR3- CD8+ T cells from blood. Noted subset: CD45RO-CCR7+CD27+CD95- naive CD8+ T cells lacking CXCR3 (TNR3-). The chain has TRBV4-2 and TRBJ1-2; TCRdb lists TRBD1, though no DNA is available to test this call. This clonotype originated in a human donor in good health. Some clones in this sample may be carry-over from other donors' samples. Here the CDR3 reads CASSQRDRGQWANYGYTF.